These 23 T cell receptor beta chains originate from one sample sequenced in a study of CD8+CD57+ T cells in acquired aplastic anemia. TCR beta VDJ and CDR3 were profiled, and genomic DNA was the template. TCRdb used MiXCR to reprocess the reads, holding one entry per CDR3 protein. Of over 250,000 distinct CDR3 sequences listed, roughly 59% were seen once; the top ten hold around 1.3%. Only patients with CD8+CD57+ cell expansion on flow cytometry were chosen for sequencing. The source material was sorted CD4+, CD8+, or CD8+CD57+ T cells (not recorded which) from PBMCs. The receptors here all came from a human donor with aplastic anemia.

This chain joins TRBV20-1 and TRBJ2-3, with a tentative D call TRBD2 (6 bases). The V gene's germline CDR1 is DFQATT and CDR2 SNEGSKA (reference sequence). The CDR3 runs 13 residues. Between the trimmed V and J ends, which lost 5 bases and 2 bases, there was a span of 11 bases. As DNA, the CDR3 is TGCAGTGCTTACCCGGGGGTCACAGATACGCAGTATTTT. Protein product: CSAYPGVTDTQYF.

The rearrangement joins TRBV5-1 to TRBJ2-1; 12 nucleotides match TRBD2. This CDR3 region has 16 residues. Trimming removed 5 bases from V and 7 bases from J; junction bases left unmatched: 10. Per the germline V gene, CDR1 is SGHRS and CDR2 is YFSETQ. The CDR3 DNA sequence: TGCGCCAGCAGGTTTCTAGCGGGGGGGGGCTGGAATGAGCAGTTCTTC. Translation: CASRFLAGGGWNEQFF. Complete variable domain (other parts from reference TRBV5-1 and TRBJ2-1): KAGVTQTPRYLIKTRGQQVTLSCSPISGHRSVSWYQQTPGQGLQFLFEYFSETQRNKGNFPGRFSGRQFSNSRSEMNVSTLELGDSALYLCASRFLAGGGWNEQFFGPGTRLTVL.

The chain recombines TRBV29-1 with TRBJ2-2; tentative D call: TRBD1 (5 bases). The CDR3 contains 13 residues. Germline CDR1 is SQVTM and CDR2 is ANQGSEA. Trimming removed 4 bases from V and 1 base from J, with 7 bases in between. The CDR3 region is CSVVRGNTGELFF. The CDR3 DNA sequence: TGCAGCGTTGTAAGGGGGAACACCGGGGAGCTGTTTTTT.

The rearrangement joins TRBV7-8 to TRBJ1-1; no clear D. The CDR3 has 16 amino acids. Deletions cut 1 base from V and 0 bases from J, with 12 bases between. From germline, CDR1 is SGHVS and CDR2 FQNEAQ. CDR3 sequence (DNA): TGTGCCAGCAGCTTAGTTGTGTTGCAGATGAACACTGAAGCTTTCTTT. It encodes CASSLVVLQMNTEAFF.

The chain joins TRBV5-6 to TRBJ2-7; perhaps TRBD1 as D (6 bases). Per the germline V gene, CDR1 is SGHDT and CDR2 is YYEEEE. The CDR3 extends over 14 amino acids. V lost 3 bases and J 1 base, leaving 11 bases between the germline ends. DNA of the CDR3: TGTGCCAGCAGCTCGACAGGAGTGTCCTACGAGCAGTACTTC. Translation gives CASSSTGVSYEQYF.

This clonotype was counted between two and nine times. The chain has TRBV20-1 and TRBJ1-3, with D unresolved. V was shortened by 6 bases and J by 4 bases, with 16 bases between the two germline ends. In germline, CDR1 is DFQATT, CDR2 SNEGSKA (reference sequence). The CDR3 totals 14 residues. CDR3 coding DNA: TGCAGTGCGATCCCGCGGGAGGAGGGAAACACCATATATTTT. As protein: CSAIPREEGNTIYF.

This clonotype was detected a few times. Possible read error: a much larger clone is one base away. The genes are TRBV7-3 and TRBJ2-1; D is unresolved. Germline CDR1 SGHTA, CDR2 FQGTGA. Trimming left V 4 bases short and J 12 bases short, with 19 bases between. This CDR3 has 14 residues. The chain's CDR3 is CASSSPPENDVQFF. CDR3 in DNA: TGTGCCAGCAGCTCCCCCCCCGAGAATGATGTGCAGTTCTTC. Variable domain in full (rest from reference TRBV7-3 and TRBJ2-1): GAGVSQTPSNKVTEKGKYVELRCDPISGHTALYWYRQSLGQGPEFLIYFQGTGAADDSGLPNDRFFAVRPEGSVSTLKIQRTERGDSAVYLCASSSPPENDVQFFGPGTRLTVL.

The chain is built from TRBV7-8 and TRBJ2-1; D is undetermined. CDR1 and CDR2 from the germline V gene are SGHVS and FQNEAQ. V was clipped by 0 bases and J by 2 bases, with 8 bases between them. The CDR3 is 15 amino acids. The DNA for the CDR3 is TGTGCCAGCAGCTTAGCGATTGAAACCTACAATGAGCAGTTCTTC. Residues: CASSLAIETYNEQFF.

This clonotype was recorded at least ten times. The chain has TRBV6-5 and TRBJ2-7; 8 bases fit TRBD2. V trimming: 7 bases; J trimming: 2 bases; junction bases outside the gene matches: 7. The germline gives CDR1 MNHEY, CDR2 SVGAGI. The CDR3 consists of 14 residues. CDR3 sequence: CASTQGAGAYEQYF. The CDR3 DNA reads TGTGCCAGCACTCAGGGAGCGGGAGCCTACGAGCAGTACTTC.

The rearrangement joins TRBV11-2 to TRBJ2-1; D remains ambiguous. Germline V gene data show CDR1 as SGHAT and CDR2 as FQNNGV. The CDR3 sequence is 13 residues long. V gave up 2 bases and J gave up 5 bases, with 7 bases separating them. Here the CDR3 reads CASSLTLNNEQFF. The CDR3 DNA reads TGTGCCAGCAGCTTAACCCTCAACAATGAGCAGTTCTTC. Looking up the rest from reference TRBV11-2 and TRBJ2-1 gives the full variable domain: EAGVAQSPRYKIIEKRQSVAFWCNPISGHATLYWYQQILGQGPKLLIQFQNNGVVDDSQLPKDRFSAERLKGVDSTLKIQPAKLEDSAVYLCASSLTLNNEQFFGPGTRLTVL.

The CDR3 here is CASSFIPGTRNEKLFF. The CDR3, as DNA: TGTGCCAGCAGCTTCATACCCGGGACACGTAATGAAAAACTGTTTTTT. The rearrangement joins TRBV7-9 to TRBJ1-4; the D gene is possibly TRBD1 (6 bases). CDR1 and CDR2 from the germline V gene are SEHNR and FQNEAQ (reference sequence). There are 16 residues in the CDR3. Trimming removed 3 bases from V and 4 bases from J, with 15 bases in between.

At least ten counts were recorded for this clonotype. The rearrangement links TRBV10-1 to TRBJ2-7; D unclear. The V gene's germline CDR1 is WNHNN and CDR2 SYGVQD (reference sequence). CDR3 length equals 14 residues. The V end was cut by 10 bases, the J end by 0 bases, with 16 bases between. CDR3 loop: CATQRVPDSYEQYF. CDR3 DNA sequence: TGCGCCACACAAAGAGTACCAGACTCCTACGAGCAGTACTTC.

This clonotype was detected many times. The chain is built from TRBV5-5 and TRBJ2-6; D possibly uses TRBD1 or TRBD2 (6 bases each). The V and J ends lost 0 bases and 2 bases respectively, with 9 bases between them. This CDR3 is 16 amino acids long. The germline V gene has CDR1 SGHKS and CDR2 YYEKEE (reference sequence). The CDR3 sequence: CASSLAGGPGANVLTF. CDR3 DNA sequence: TGTGCCAGCAGCTTGGCCGGGGGCCCTGGGGCCAACGTCCTGACTTTC.

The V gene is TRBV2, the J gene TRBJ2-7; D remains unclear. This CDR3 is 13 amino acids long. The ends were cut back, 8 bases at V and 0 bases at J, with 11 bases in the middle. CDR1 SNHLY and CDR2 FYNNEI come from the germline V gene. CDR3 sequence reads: CASQARSSYEQYF. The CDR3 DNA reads TGTGCCAGCCAGGCCAGGTCCTCCTACGAGCAGTACTTC.

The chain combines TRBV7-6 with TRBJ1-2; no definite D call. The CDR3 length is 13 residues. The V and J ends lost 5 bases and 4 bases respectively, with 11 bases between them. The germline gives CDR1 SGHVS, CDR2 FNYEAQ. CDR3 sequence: CASSLGEAYGYTF. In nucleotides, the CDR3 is TGTGCCAGCAGCCTCGGGGAGGCCTATGGCTACACCTTC.

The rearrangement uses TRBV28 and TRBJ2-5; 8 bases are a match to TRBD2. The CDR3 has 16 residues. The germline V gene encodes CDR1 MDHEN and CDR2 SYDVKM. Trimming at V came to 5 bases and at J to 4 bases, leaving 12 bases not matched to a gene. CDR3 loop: CASSPRLAPGAETQYF. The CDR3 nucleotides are TGTGCCAGCAGTCCTCGACTAGCGCCAGGTGCAGAGACCCAGTACTTC.

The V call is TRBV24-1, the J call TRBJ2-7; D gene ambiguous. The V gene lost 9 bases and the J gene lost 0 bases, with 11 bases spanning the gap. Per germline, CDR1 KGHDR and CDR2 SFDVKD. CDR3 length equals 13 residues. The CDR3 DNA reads TGTGCCACCCGTGCGTCGGACTCCTACGAGCAGTACTTC. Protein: CATRASDSYEQYF.

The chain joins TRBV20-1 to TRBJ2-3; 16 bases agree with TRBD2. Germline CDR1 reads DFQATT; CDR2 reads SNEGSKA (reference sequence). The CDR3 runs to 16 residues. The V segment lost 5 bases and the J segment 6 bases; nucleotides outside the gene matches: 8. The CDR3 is CSAPGTSGGAGDTQYF. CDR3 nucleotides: TGCAGTGCTCCCGGGACTAGCGGGGGGGCCGGTGATACGCAGTATTTT.

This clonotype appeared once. CDR3 protein: CASSPGVGNTIYF. The CDR3 nucleotides are TGCGCCAGCAGCCCCGGTGTGGGAAACACCATATATTTT. The chain links TRBV4-3 to TRBJ1-3; D call uncertain. V lost 4 bases to trimming and J lost 4 bases, with 8 bases between them. CDR1 and CDR2 (germline): LGHNA, YSLEER. CDR3 length: 13 amino acids.

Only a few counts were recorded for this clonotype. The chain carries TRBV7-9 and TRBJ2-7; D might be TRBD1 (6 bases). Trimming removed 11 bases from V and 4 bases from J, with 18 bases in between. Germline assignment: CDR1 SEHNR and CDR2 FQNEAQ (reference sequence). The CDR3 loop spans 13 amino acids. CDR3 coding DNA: TGTGCCCTAGCCCAAGAGGGGGATTACGAGCAGTACTTC. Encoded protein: CALAQEGDYEQYF.

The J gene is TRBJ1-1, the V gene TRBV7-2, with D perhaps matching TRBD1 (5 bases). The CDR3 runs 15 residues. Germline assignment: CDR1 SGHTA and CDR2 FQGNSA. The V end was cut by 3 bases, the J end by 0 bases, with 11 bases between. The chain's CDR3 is CASSLGGNLNTEAFF. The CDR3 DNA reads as TGTGCCAGCAGCTTGGGGGGGAACCTGAACACTGAAGCTTTCTTT.

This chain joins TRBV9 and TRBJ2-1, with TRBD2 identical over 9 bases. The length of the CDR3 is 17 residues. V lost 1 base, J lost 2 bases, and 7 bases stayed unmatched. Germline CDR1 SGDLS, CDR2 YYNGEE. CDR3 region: CASSVSSGGTTYNEQFF. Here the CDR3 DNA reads TGTGCCAGCAGCGTAAGTAGCGGGGGAACCACCTACAATGAGCAGTTCTTC.

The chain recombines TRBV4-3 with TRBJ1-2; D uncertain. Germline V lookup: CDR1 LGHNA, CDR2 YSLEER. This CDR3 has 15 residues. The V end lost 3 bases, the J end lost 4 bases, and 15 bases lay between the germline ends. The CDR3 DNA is TGCGCCAGCAGCCAGGAGGCAAAACCAGGCTATGGCTACACCTTC. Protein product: CASSQEAKPGYGYTF.